This T cell receptor beta chain is from a study of blood T cells in healthy people across ages. Study-wide findings and caveats: A roughly linear age-dependent decrease characterized TCR beta diversity per million T cells.

The authors ran a second PCR of roughly 7 to 11 cycles using a sample-barcoded 5' primer and a J-beta primer mix. TCRdb used MiXCR to reprocess the 5' RACE reads, holding one entry per CDR3 protein. The sample yields about 730,000 distinct CDR3 sequences, about 42% seen once. Donors ranged from about 6 to 95 years old and were healthy Caucasians in Russia. The CDR3 contains 12 residues. The V gene lost 5 bases and the J gene lost 7 bases, with 11 bases spanning the gap. About this clonotype: Its antigen is still unknown.

The source is a woman aged 60-75 years in good health. V usage is TRBV12-3 or TRBV12-4 and J usage is TRBJ2-5; no definite D call. The specimen was blood. The CDR3 protein is CASSRPVGTQYF. CDR3 sequence (DNA): TGTGCCAGCAGTAGACCCGTCGGGACCCAGTACTTC.